This TCR beta chain was identified in a study of T cells in Graves' hyperthyroidism and ophthalmopathy. This clonotype was recorded many times. The CDR3 contains 16 residues. Germline CDR1 reads SGHRS; CDR2 reads YFSETQ. Trimming cost V 3 bases and J 6 bases; bases outside gene matches: 8. Amplification of TCR beta CDR3 regions was performed using RNA transcripts as template. The HTBI primer set drove a first-round RT-PCR of the TCR CDR3. TCRdb recomputed calls from the multiplex PCR reads with MiXCR, one row per CDR3 protein. The sample contains some 210,000 distinct CDR3 sequences, about a sixth of which appear only once.

The sequence derives from a man in his fifties or sixties with Graves' hyperthyroidism. Sequencing used blood. The chain combines TRBV5-1 with TRBJ2-3; 12 bases fit TRBD2. CDR3 nucleotides: TGCGCCAGCAGCTCCGGACTAGCGGGATGGGGGGATACGCAGTATTTT. It codes for CASSSGLAGWGDTQYF.